The clone carrying this T cell receptor beta chain was observed a few times. This entry is derived from a study of radiotherapy plus CTLA-4 blockade in lung cancer. The CDR3 has 17 residues. The germline CDR1 and CDR2 sequences are MNHEY and SMNVEV (reference sequence). The V end was cut by 3 bases, the J end by 0 bases, with 16 bases between. Profiled with immunoSEQ multiplex PCR; TCRdb holds only in-frame clones, not every one. The sample has more than 25,000 clones, approximately 81% seen once. The chain recombines TRBV27 with TRBJ2-3, with D unresolved. This receptor was taken from a human donor with non-small cell lung cancer that progressed on radiotherapy plus ipilimumab. This material consisted of peripheral blood, taken from a patient treated with radiotherapy plus ipilimumab. As DNA, the CDR3 is TGTGCCAGCAGTTTCCTTACCGGGCCGACGAGCACAGATACGCAGTATTTT. It codes for CASSFLTGPTSTDTQYF.